This is a list of T cell receptor beta chains from one sample in a study of cytomegalovirus exposure and HLA in healthy donors. TCRdb's table, derived via immunoSEQ multiplex PCR, lists solely in-frame clones and lacks some. The sample carries nearly 110,000 clones, about 64% recorded once. The sequenced material came from PBMCs. Receptor source: a female donor in good health and CMV-seronegative. Each CDR3 is given with its conserved first and last residue. Each record gives: CDR3 protein, J gene, CDR3 length, D gene, V gene. A D gene is named only where the DNA matches it firmly.

CDR3: CASSSGQGNTGELFF; J: TRBJ2-2; length: 15; D: .; V: TRBV7-6
CDR3: CASRPAGASGRYNEQFF; J: TRBJ2-1; length: 17; D: TRBD2; V: TRBV25-1
CDR3: CASSLETSAETQYF; J: TRBJ2-5; length: 14; D: TRBD2; V: TRBV5-4
CDR3: CASSEIEREYNEQFF; J: TRBJ2-1; length: 15; D: TRBD2; V: TRBV10-2
CDR3: CASSSQGYNEQFF; J: TRBJ2-1; length: 13; D: .; V: TRBV7-2
CDR3: CASRSPGQGAKGEAFF; J: TRBJ1-1; length: 16; D: TRBD1; V: TRBV28
CDR3: CASSQDQWTAGYEQYF; J: TRBJ2-7; length: 16; D: .; V: TRBV4-3
CDR3: CATTSGRETYNEQFF; J: TRBJ2-1; length: 15; D: TRBD2; V: TRBV11-3
CDR3: CASSHSGMPYEQYF; J: TRBJ2-7; length: 14; D: TRBD2; V: TRBV14
CDR3: CASTTGGITEAFF; J: TRBJ1-1; length: 13; D: TRBD1; V: TRBV6-1
CDR3: CASSASGERETQYF; J: TRBJ2-5; length: 14; D: TRBD2; V: TRBV7-9
CDR3: CASSYGEGETQYF; J: TRBJ2-5; length: 13; D: TRBD2; V: TRBV6-6
CDR3: CATSRDRRGVARAFF; J: TRBJ1-1; length: 15; D: .; V: TRBV15
CDR3: CASSLRLYTDTQYF; J: TRBJ2-3; length: 14; D: .; V: TRBV4-3
CDR3: CATSRESSYEQYF; J: TRBJ2-7; length: 13; D: .; V: TRBV15
CDR3: CASRSSVREQFF; J: TRBJ2-1; length: 12; D: .; V: TRBV2
CDR3: CASSLARGQGAKLFF; J: TRBJ1-4; length: 15; D: TRBD1; V: TRBV7-8
CDR3: CASSVAGARVGEKLFF; J: TRBJ1-4; length: 16; D: .; V: TRBV9
CDR3: CAWSPLGGSVVGEQFF; J: TRBJ2-1; length: 16; D: .; V: TRBV30
CDR3: CASSLLAGRTDTQYF; J: TRBJ2-3; length: 15; D: TRBD2; V: TRBV7-6
CDR3: CASSRSGSGEQYF; J: .; length: 13; D: TRBD2; V: TRBV6-5